What follows are 31 T cell receptor beta chains derived from one specimen sequenced in a study of blood T cell repertoires in COVID-19. Sequencing used immunoSEQ multiplex PCR; TCRdb keeps in-frame clones, though not all of them. This table has 150,000 to 190,000 clones, 88% appearing once. Sample: peripheral blood. These receptor sequences come from a woman between 65 and 79 years old with acute or convalescent COVID-19.

The J gene is TRBJ1-6, the V gene TRBV7-9; TRBD1 matches at 9 bases. Germline trimming cut 5 bases from V and 6 bases from J; bases unmatched to any gene: 5. This CDR3 has 15 residues. Germline V gene lookup returns CDR1 SEHNR and CDR2 FQNEAQ (reference sequence). For the CDR3, the DNA is TGTGCCAGCAGCGTTCCGGGACAGGGTAATTCACCCCTCCACTTT. This gives the protein CASSVPGQGNSPLHF.

This clone was seen a single time. Other nucleotide sequences from this sample produce the same CDR3. This chain joins TRBV5-1 and TRBJ1-5; D possibly corresponds to TRBD1 (5 bases). The CDR3 extends over 15 amino acids. Per the germline V gene, CDR1 is SGHRS and CDR2 is YFSETQ. The V gene lost 0 bases and the J gene lost 1 base, with 8 bases spanning the gap. DNA for the CDR3: TGCGCCAGCAGCTTGGGGGCAGGGAGCAATCAGCCCCAGCATTTT. It yields the protein CASSLGAGSNQPQHF. Variable domain in full (rest from reference TRBV5-1 and TRBJ1-5): KAGVTQTPRYLIKTRGQQVTLSCSPISGHRSVSWYQQTPGQGLQFLFEYFSETQRNKGNFPGRFSGRQFSNSRSEMNVSTLELGDSALYLCASSLGAGSNQPQHFGDGTRLSIL.

The rearrangement uses TRBV7-3 and TRBJ2-5, with 7 positions matching TRBD2. The CDR3 extends over 15 amino acids. The germline V gene has CDR1 SGHTA and CDR2 FQGTGA. J was trimmed by 2 bases and V by 5 bases; bases with no gene match: 8. CDR3 DNA sequence: TGTGCCAGCAGCGCTCGAGCGGGGTGGCAAGAGACCCAGTACTTC. This sequence encodes CASSARAGWQETQYF.

This clone has only a few counts. The chain couples TRBV18 to TRBJ1-2, with TRBD1 as a possible D gene (6 bases). Germline values: CDR1 KGHSH, CDR2 LQKENI. The ends were cut back, 4 bases at V and 4 bases at J, with 16 bases in the middle. The CDR3 is 15 amino acids. CDR3 DNA sequence: TGTGCCAGCTCACTCGACGGGGGGCAGAGCTATGGCTACACCTTC. Its translation is CASSLDGGQSYGYTF.

J is TRBJ1-6 and V is TRBV7-6; 11 bases map to TRBD1. Losses at the gene ends were 1 base for V and 6 bases for J; bases not matched to a gene: 2. Germline CDR1 is SGHVS and CDR2 is FNYEAQ. The CDR3 contains 16 residues. The CDR3 loop is CASSLGTGGSNSPLHF. CDR3 DNA: TGTGCCAGCAGCTTAGGGACAGGGGGCTCTAATTCACCCCTCCACTTT.

The rearrangement uses TRBV5-6 and TRBJ1-2; D might be TRBD1 (5 bases). V lost 2 bases and J lost 5, with 13 bases in between. There are 14 residues in the CDR3. CDR1 and CDR2 (germline): SGHDT, YYEEEE. The CDR3 is CASSFLGVGYGYTF. In DNA form, the CDR3 reads TGTGCCAGCAGCTTCCTAGGGGTTGGGTATGGCTACACCTTC.

In DNA form, the CDR3 reads TGCGCCAGCAGCCAAGATACAGGGCGTCCCCTCCACTTT. Translation gives CASSQDTGRPLHF. The V gene is TRBV4-1, the J gene TRBJ1-6; TRBD1 might be the D (6 bases). V lost 0 bases and J 13 bases, leaving 10 bases between the germline ends. The CDR3 consists of 13 residues. Germline loops: CDR1 MGHRA, CDR2 YSYEKL.

The chain carries TRBV4-2 and TRBJ2-1, with 7 bases lining up with TRBD2. The CDR3 runs 17 residues. CDR1 and CDR2 (germline): LGHNA, YNFKEQ. After removal of 0 bases from V and 0 bases from J, the junction contained 5 bases not matched to a gene. Written as DNA, the CDR3 is TGTGCCAGCAGCCAAGATGCCGGGGGGAGCTCCTACAATGAGCAGTTCTTC. Translated: CASSQDAGGSSYNEQFF.

V is TRBV4-2 and J is TRBJ2-1; a weak D match, TRBD1 (7 bases). V lost 1 base and J lost 8, with 15 bases in between. The CDR3 has 15 amino acids. Germline V gene sequence: CDR1 LGHNA, CDR2 YNFKEQ. The CDR3 sequence is CASSQVSRGDDEQFF. The DNA for the CDR3 is TGTGCCAGCAGCCAAGTATCCAGGGGGGACGATGAGCAGTTCTTC.

V gene TRBV18 combines with J gene TRBJ1-2; D perhaps matches TRBD1 (5 bases). V lost 3 bases and J lost 6, with 8 bases in between. Per germline, CDR1 KGHSH and CDR2 LQKENI. This CDR3 region has 12 residues. CDR3 in DNA: TGTGCCAGCTCACCGCGGGGGGATGGCTACACCTTC. Amino acids: CASSPRGDGYTF.

The chain joins TRBV5-6 to TRBJ1-4; D is undetermined. The CDR3 totals 12 residues. The germline V gene encodes CDR1 SGHDT and CDR2 YYEEEE. V lost 3 bases and J 8 bases, leaving 8 bases between the germline ends. The CDR3 DNA follows: TGTGCCAGCAGCTCCCCAGAAGAAAAACTGTTTTTT. Amino acid sequence: CASSSPEEKLFF.

CDR3 in amino acids: CASSYRSSYNSPLHF. DNA of the CDR3: TGTGCCAGCAGTTACAGGAGCTCCTATAATTCACCCCTCCACTTT. This sequence joins TRBV6-6 and TRBJ1-6; no definite D call. Germline V gene sequence: CDR1 MNHNY, CDR2 SVGAGI (reference sequence). Trimming removed 2 bases at V and 0 bases at J, with 5 bases between. This CDR3 contains 15 residues.

To note about this clone: A junction end diverges from the germline sequence, so it may reflect a read error. The chain links TRBV7-7 to TRBJ2-5, with 11 bases that match TRBD2. Per germline, CDR1 SSHAT and CDR2 FNYEAQ (reference sequence). The CDR3 spans 16 residues. DNA for the CDR3: TGTGCTAGCAGCTTAAATACTAGCGGGGGAAGGGAGACCCAGTACTTC. Protein product: CASSLNTSGGRETQYF.

The chain combines TRBV11-3 with TRBJ2-2; TRBD2 aligns across 10 bases. The CDR3 is 16 residues long. The V segment lost 4 bases and the J segment 2 bases; nucleotides outside the gene matches: 4. Germline-derived CDR1 and CDR2 are SGHNT and YENEEA. This chain's CDR3 is CASSSWTSGNTGELFF. The CDR3 DNA reads as TGTGCCAGCAGCTCTTGGACTAGCGGAAACACCGGGGAGCTGTTTTTT.

The gene calls are TRBV6-5 and TRBJ2-6; D might be TRBD2 (7 bases). The V end lost 11 bases, the J end lost 0 bases, and 14 bases lay between the germline ends. The germline V gene encodes CDR1 MNHEY and CDR2 SVGAGI. The CDR3 contains 15 residues. The DNA of the CDR3 is TGTGCCGGGAGGGGGTCTTCCTCTGGGGCCAACGTCCTGACTTTC. Residues: CAGRGSSSGANVLTF.

As to this clone: The germline gene is not matched at one end of the junction; a read error may be the cause. The genes are TRBV3-1 (or the pseudogene TRBV3-2) and TRBJ2-1, with 11 bases that match TRBD2. Germline V lookup: CDR1 LGHDT, CDR2 YNNKEL (reference sequence). CDR3 length: 14 residues. The CDR3 region is CASSQISGGAEEIF. CDR3 in DNA: TGTGCCAGCAGCCAAATTAGCGGGGGGGCCGAAGAAATCTTC.

This chain joins TRBV10-1 and TRBJ1-1, with D possibly TRBD1 on 6 matching bases. Trimming took 7 bases from V and 6 from J, leaving 12 bases between them. The CDR3 extends over 12 amino acids. CDR1 WNHNN and CDR2 SYGVQD come from the germline V gene (reference sequence). In nucleotides, the CDR3 is TGCGCCAGCACAAACAGGGCGCCTGAAGCTTTCTTT. Translated, it gives CASTNRAPEAFF.

The J gene is TRBJ2-6, the V gene TRBV10-3, with 12 positions matching TRBD1. The J segment lost 2 bases and the V segment lost 5 bases, leaving 7 bases of the junction unmatched. In germline, CDR1 is ENHRY, CDR2 SYGVKD. The CDR3 extends over 18 amino acids. CDR3 sequence: CAISRTGTGGAGANVLTF. The CDR3 coding sequence is TGTGCCATCAGTAGAACCGGGACAGGGGGCGCTGGGGCCAACGTCCTGACTTTC.

The table lists this clone with a few counts. This chain uses TRBV4-3 with TRBJ1-6, with a possible D match to TRBD1 (6 bases). The CDR3 loop spans 15 amino acids. Deletions cut 6 bases from V and 7 bases from J, with 16 bases between. Germline CDR1 is LGHNA and CDR2 is YSLEER. DNA for the CDR3: TGCGCCAGCAGAGAGACCGGGACACCAAATTCACCCCTCCACTTT. Residues: CASRETGTPNSPLHF.

This clone was observed a few times. The CDR3 DNA is TGCGCCAGCAGCCAGATACAGCCTCGGGACAGGGGGACCTATGGCTACACCTTC. Its translation is CASSQIQPRDRGTYGYTF. The J gene is TRBJ1-2, the V gene TRBV4-1; 11 nucleotides align to TRBD1. CDR1 is MGHRA and CDR2 is YSYEKL in the germline V gene. This CDR3 comprises 18 residues. V was clipped by 3 bases and J by 4 bases; unmatched bases: 13.

This chain joins TRBV2 and TRBJ1-5; D possibly corresponds to TRBD1 (5 bases). Germline-derived CDR1 and CDR2 are SNHLY and FYNNEI. This CDR3 contains 14 residues. V lost 6 bases and J 2 bases, leaving 11 bases between the germline ends. CDR3 bases: TGTGCCAGCAGCTTTTGGGGGGGCAATCAGCCCCAGCATTTT. It encodes CASSFWGGNQPQHF.

This rearrangement joins TRBV3-1 (or the pseudogene TRBV3-2) to TRBJ2-7, with TRBD2 matching 7 bases. The V segment lost 1 base and the J segment 3 bases; nucleotides outside the gene matches: 15. CDR1 is LGHDT and CDR2 is YNNKEL in the germline V gene (reference sequence). CDR3 length: 18 amino acids. CDR3 amino acids: CASSQAYPTSRILYEQYF. In DNA form, the CDR3 reads TGTGCCAGCAGCCAAGCCTACCCGACTAGCCGAATCCTCTACGAGCAGTACTTC.

In its sample, this clone was seen a few times. The chain employs TRBV13 and TRBJ1-1, with D hard to call. The germline CDR1 and CDR2 sequences are PRHDT and FYEKMQ (reference sequence). CDR3 length: 17 residues. Trimming removed 6 bases at V and 0 bases at J, with 20 bases between. CDR3: CASRSGTNSNMNTEAFF. As DNA, the CDR3 is TGTGCCAGCAGGTCGGGAACAAACAGCAACATGAACACTGAAGCTTTCTTT.

The genes are TRBV29-1 and TRBJ1-3, with 8 bases lining up with TRBD1. There are 13 residues in the CDR3. J gave up 4 bases and V 6 bases, and 5 bases lay outside the gene matches. Germline V gene lookup returns CDR1 SQVTM and CDR2 ANQGSEA. CDR3 residues: CSVERDRGNTIYF. The CDR3 bases are TGCAGCGTGGAAAGGGACAGGGGAAACACCATATATTTT. The whole variable domain, filled in from reference TRBV29-1 and TRBJ1-3, reads SAVISQKPSRDICQRGTSLTIQCQVDSQVTMMFWYRQQPGQSLTLIATANQGSEATYESGFVIDKFPISRPNLTFSTLTVSNMSPEDSSIYLCSVERDRGNTIYFGEGSWLTVV.

The chain uses TRBV11-2 and TRBJ1-6, with D unclear. The CDR3 is 14 amino acids. Per germline, CDR1 SGHAT and CDR2 FQNNGV. The V gene lost 1 base and the J gene lost 3 bases, with 4 bases spanning the gap. The CDR3 here is CASSLGDYNSPLHF. Here the CDR3 DNA reads TGTGCCAGCAGCTTAGGAGACTATAATTCACCCCTCCACTTT. Filled out from reference TRBV11-2 and TRBJ1-6, the complete variable domain reads EAGVAQSPRYKIIEKRQSVAFWCNPISGHATLYWYQQILGQGPKLLIQFQNNGVVDDSQLPKDRFSAERLKGVDSTLKIQPAKLEDSAVYLCASSLGDYNSPLHFGNGTRLTVT.

The gene calls are TRBV7-9 and TRBJ1-2; tentatively, D is TRBD1 (5 bases). Looked up from germline, CDR1 is SEHNR and CDR2 is FQNEAQ (reference sequence). The V and J ends lost 4 bases and 5 bases respectively, with 14 bases between them. CDR3 size: 14 residues. CDR3 protein: CASSYPIGGYGYTF. Here the CDR3 DNA reads TGTGCCAGCAGCTACCCAATTGGGGGGTATGGCTACACCTTC.

The chain employs TRBV1 and TRBJ2-3; TRBD2 is taken as the D call from the table, unchecked against the DNA. TRBV1 is annotated as a pseudogene. The CDR3 runs 16 residues. The CDR3: CTSSQDRVGSGGAGYF. In DNA, the CDR3 is TGCACCAGCAGCCAAGATAGAGTAGGTAGCGGGGGGGCCGGGTATTTT.

The chain links TRBV6-4 to TRBJ2-3, with 10 bases lining up with TRBD2. The V gene end was trimmed by 3 bases and the J gene end by 12 bases; junction bases not matched to a gene: 12. CDR3 length equals 15 residues. Per germline, CDR1 MRHNA and CDR2 SNTAGT. CDR3: CASSEDSGTSARQYF. The CDR3 region has the DNA TGTGCCAGCAGTGAAGACTCCGGGACTAGCGCGAGACAGTATTTT.

The chain employs TRBV7-9 and TRBJ2-5; 7 bases align to TRBD2. The V gene's germline CDR1 is SEHNR and CDR2 FQNEAQ (reference sequence). Trimming cost V 6 bases and J 2 bases; bases outside gene matches: 12. The CDR3 is 16 amino acids. The CDR3 sequence is CASSRAGGYLQETQYF. The CDR3 DNA follows: TGTGCCAGCAGTCGTGCCGGGGGGTATCTTCAAGAGACCCAGTACTTC. Drawing the rest from reference TRBV7-9 and TRBJ2-5, the complete variable domain is DTGVSQNPRHKITKRGQNVTFRCDPISEHNRLYWYRQTLGQGPEFLTYFQNEAQLEKSRLLSDRFSAERPKGSFSTLEIQRTEQGDSAMYLCASSRAGGYLQETQYFGPGTRLLVL.

This CDR3 reads CASSLVSPSKSLNEQYF. CDR3 DNA sequence: TGCGCCAGCAGCTTGGTAAGTCCTTCCAAATCACTCAACGAGCAGTACTTC. The chain uses TRBV5-1 and TRBJ2-7; D is ambiguous. Deletions cut 0 bases from V and 5 bases from J, with 21 bases between. The CDR3 contains 17 residues. Germline loops: CDR1 SGHRS, CDR2 YFSETQ.

J is TRBJ2-2 and V is TRBV6-6, with D tentatively TRBD2 (5 bases). The V and J ends lost 7 bases and 6 bases respectively, with 12 bases between them. This CDR3 comprises 13 residues. Germline CDR1 MNHNY, CDR2 SVGAGI (reference sequence). Here the CDR3 reads CASILPGAGELFF. CDR3 DNA: TGTGCCAGCATCCTGCCCGGGGCCGGGGAGCTGTTTTTT.